This TCR beta chain originates from a study of neoadjuvant anti-PD-1 for oral cavity cancer. TCRdb's table, derived via immunoSEQ multiplex PCR, lists solely in-frame clones and lacks some. The data contain about 14,000 clones, 60% to 80% of them singletons. V was shortened by 3 bases and J by 0 bases, with 9 bases between the two germline ends. The CDR3 has 14 residues. CDR1 is SGHRS, CDR2 YFSETQ, per germline. Time point reported: after neoadjuvant nivolumab, at surgical resection. These newly diagnosed stage II-IVA oral cavity squamous cell carcinoma patients had no prior systemic or radiation treatment.

This sequence joins TRBV5-1 and TRBJ1-1, with a possible D match to TRBD1 (6 bases). Material: PBMCs, obtained after nivolumab (anti-PD-1) treatment. This receptor was obtained from a person aged 35 to 85 with oral cavity squamous cell carcinoma. CDR3 region: CASSSRGLNTEAFF. CDR3 nucleotide sequence: TGCGCCAGCAGCTCCAGGGGCTTGAACACTGAAGCTTTCTTT.